Listed here is a single T cell receptor (beta chain). The sample originates from a study of shared clonotypes between healthy human individuals. In the original processing: Junction-only sequences without quality scores came from ImmunoSEQ, so filtering differed. Assay: immunoSEQ multiplex PCR; the TCRdb copy retains only in-frame clones and omits some. V and J calls and clone size follow that table, whereas D and trimming were derived from the DNA. Of about 960,000 clones in the sample, around 80% were seen once. The sequencing input was memory CD4+ T cells sorted from blood. The subset: CD45RA-negative fraction. The receptor was isolated from a man between 18 and 35 years old in good health.

CDR3 sequence (DNA): TGTGCCAGCTCGCGGGTGAGGGGGAACACCGGGGAGCTGTTTTTT. Translated, it gives CASSRVRGNTGELFF. The chain couples TRBV25-1 to TRBJ2-2, with D perhaps assigned TRBD1 or TRBD2 (5 bases each). V lost 8 bases and J 1 base, leaving 14 bases between the germline ends. Germline V gene data show CDR1 as MGHDK and CDR2 as SYGVNS. The CDR3 runs to 15 residues.